The 17 T cell receptor beta chains below were found in one sample sequenced in a study of T cell clones after liver transplantation. Profiling relied on immunoSEQ multiplex PCR, and the TCRdb table lists in-frame clones only, not all of them. The data show more than 95,000 clones, 90% seen once. The sample consisted of CD4+ T cells from blood, taken 12 months after liver transplant. The receptors derive from a human patient who received a liver transplant. Some of these T cells may belong to the graft donor.

The rearrangement links TRBV5-4 to TRBJ2-7; D remains unclear. From germline, CDR1 is SGHNT and CDR2 YYREEE (reference sequence). This CDR3 is 14 amino acids long. The V end was cut by 0 bases, the J end by 4 bases, with 11 bases between. The CDR3 sequence is CASSLAGGLYEQYF. The CDR3 nucleotides read TGTGCCAGCAGCTTGGCAGGCGGCTTATACGAGCAGTACTTC.

V is TRBV5-1 and J is TRBJ2-7; the match to TRBD1 covers 9 bases. With V trimmed by 0 bases and J by 2 bases, 3 bases remained unmatched. The CDR3 is 15 residues long. Germline V gives CDR1 SGHRS, CDR2 YFSETQ. Here the CDR3 DNA reads TGCGCCAGCAGCTTGGAACAGGGGGCCGCCTACGAGCAGTACTTC. Its translation is CASSLEQGAAYEQYF.

The chain carries TRBV6-6 and TRBJ2-7, with unresolved D. V was shortened by 6 bases and J by 3 bases, with 6 bases between the two germline ends. CDR3 length: 11 residues. Germline V gene lookup returns CDR1 MNHNY and CDR2 SVGAGI (reference sequence). The CDR3 region has the DNA TGTGCCAGCAGCCCCGACTACGAGCAGTACTTC. Residues: CASSPDYEQYF.

The CDR3 here is CASSLFGRANNEQFF. The CDR3 DNA sequence: TGTGCCAGCAGCCTCTTTGGGAGGGCCAACAATGAGCAGTTCTTC. V is TRBV5-4 and J is TRBJ2-1, with 7 bases matching TRBD2. With 4 bases clipped from V and 5 bases from J, the junction kept 9 bases outside the gene matches. The CDR3 spans 15 residues. From germline, CDR1 is SGHNT and CDR2 YYREEE (reference sequence).

The rearrangement uses TRBV7-3 and TRBJ2-3, with D perhaps matching TRBD1 or TRBD2 (6 bases each). V lost 2 bases and J 3 bases, leaving 12 bases between the germline ends. Germline loops: CDR1 SGHTA, CDR2 FQGTGA. The CDR3 sequence is 15 residues long. CDR3 bases: TGTGCCAGCAGCTTATTGGGGGGCGCGACAGATACGCAGTATTTT. It translates to CASSLLGGATDTQYF.

The chain uses TRBV5-6 and TRBJ2-3, with TRBD1 identical over 7 bases. Germline lookup yields CDR1 SGHDT and CDR2 YYEEEE. Unmatched junction bases numbered 3, after V lost 0 bases and J lost 2 bases. CDR3 length: 15 residues. CDR3 DNA: TGTGCCAGCAGCTTGGAGGGGGCGTACACAGATACGCAGTATTTT. Its translation is CASSLEGAYTDTQYF.

V gene TRBV9 combines with J gene TRBJ2-1; 15 nucleotides line up with TRBD2. V shed 0 bases and J 8 bases; nucleotides not matched to a gene: 12. This CDR3 has 19 residues. Germline CDR1 reads SGDLS; CDR2 reads YYNGEE. The chain's CDR3 is CASSVEGTSGRRGRDEQFF. The CDR3 DNA follows: TGTGCCAGCAGCGTAGAAGGGACTAGCGGGAGGAGGGGGAGAGATGAGCAGTTCTTC.

The CDR3: CASSRLYEQYF. The DNA for the CDR3 is TGTGCCAGTTCTAGGTTATACGAGCAGTACTTC. The chain combines TRBV25-1 with TRBJ2-7; D gene ambiguous. The V gene's germline CDR1 is MGHDK and CDR2 SYGVNS. The V end was cut by 9 bases, the J end by 4 bases, with 10 bases between. The CDR3 has 11 amino acids.

This clone was recorded a few times. The chain carries TRBV18 and TRBJ1-2; the D gene is possibly TRBD1 (6 bases). CDR1 is KGHSH, CDR2 LQKENI, per germline. This CDR3 has 16 residues. The V end lost 1 base, the J end lost 4 bases, and 16 bases lay between the germline ends. For the CDR3, the DNA is TGTGCCAGCTCACCACAAACAGGGCAGGAGACCTATGGCTACACCTTC. It translates to CASSPQTGQETYGYTF.

This clone was seen just once. The chain joins TRBV5-8 to TRBJ1-5; TRBD1 matches 7 bases. The CDR3 runs to 15 residues. The germline V gene encodes CDR1 SGHTS and CDR2 YDEGEE. The junction had 7 bases not matched to a gene; V was cut back by 3 bases and J by 4 bases. The CDR3: CASSSGTDRNQPQHF. In DNA, the CDR3 is TGTGCCAGCAGCTCCGGGACAGACCGTAATCAGCCCCAGCATTTT. The full variable domain, its missing parts supplied by reference TRBV5-8 and TRBJ1-5, is EAGVTQSPTHLIKTRGQQATLRCSPISGHTSVYWYQQALGLGLQFLLWYDEGEERNRGNFPPRFSGRQFPNYSSELNVNALELEDSALYLCASSSGTDRNQPQHFGDGTRLSIL.

The rearrangement uses TRBV6-6 and TRBJ2-5, with 10 bases fitting TRBD2. Germline V gives CDR1 MNHNY, CDR2 SVGAGI (reference sequence). The CDR3 is 15 residues long. J lost 7 bases, V lost 0 bases, and 5 bases had no gene match. Here the CDR3 reads CASSYSASGSGTQYF. CDR3 DNA sequence: TGTGCCAGCAGTTACTCGGCTAGCGGGAGCGGGACCCAGTACTTC.

This clone was recorded only once. The gene calls are TRBV19 and TRBJ1-4, with D perhaps matching TRBD1 (6 bases). Germline loops: CDR1 LNHDA, CDR2 SQIVND (reference sequence). Trimming took off 8 bases at V and 4 bases at J, with 17 bases between the two ends. The CDR3 loop spans 15 amino acids. The CDR3 sequence is CASGRDTRRNEKLFF. CDR3 bases: TGTGCCAGTGGTAGGGACACCCGGCGTAATGAAAAACTGTTTTTT.

The CDR3 region is CASSQDLQRNTEAFF. The CDR3 nucleotides read TGTGCCAGCAGCCAAGATTTACAGAGGAACACTGAAGCTTTCTTT. The rearrangement links TRBV4-2 to TRBJ1-1, with D uncertain. CDR1 is LGHNA, CDR2 YNFKEQ, per germline. Trimming took off 0 bases at V and 1 base at J, with 9 bases between the two ends. The CDR3 covers 15 residues.

This clone was counted only a few times. This rearrangement joins TRBV2 to TRBJ2-2; 8 nucleotides align to TRBD2. This CDR3 region has 11 residues. V trimming: 11 bases; J trimming: 6 bases; junction bases outside the gene matches: 2. CDR1 is SNHLY, CDR2 FYNNEI, per germline. The CDR3 nucleotides are TGTGCCGGGCGGGGGGCCGGGGAGCTGTTTTTT. Encoded protein: CAGRGAGELFF.

The chain combines TRBV27 with TRBJ1-2; D is undetermined. Between the trimmed V and J ends, which lost 3 bases and 0 bases, there was a span of 11 bases. The CDR3 loop spans 15 amino acids. Germline V gene sequence: CDR1 MNHEY, CDR2 SMNVEV (reference sequence). The chain's CDR3 is CASSLWADANYGYTF. The CDR3 DNA reads as TGTGCCAGCAGTTTGTGGGCAGATGCTAACTATGGCTACACCTTC.

This rearrangement joins TRBV6-1 to TRBJ1-1; TRBD1 aligns across 10 bases. The CDR3 covers 14 residues. Germline CDR1 MNHNS, CDR2 SASEGT. J was trimmed by 3 bases and V by 6 bases; bases with no gene match: 4. The CDR3: CASRDRGRHTEAFF. The CDR3, as DNA: TGTGCCAGCAGAGACAGGGGGCGTCACACTGAAGCTTTCTTT.

The table lists this clone with a count of one. CDR3 amino acids: CASSEGSGNTEAFF. CDR3 DNA: TGTGCCAGCAGTGAAGGGTCAGGGAACACTGAAGCTTTCTTT. This chain joins TRBV6-1 and TRBJ1-1; D is ambiguous. Trimming pared 1 base from V and 1 base from J, leaving 7 bases between. The germline V gene encodes CDR1 MNHNS and CDR2 SASEGT. The CDR3 consists of 14 residues.